The following is a T cell receptor (beta chain) sequence with its context. Its antigen is unidentified. The CD4+ fraction was divided into a CD45RA+ naive subset and a CD45RA-negative memory subset. This record belongs to a study of shared clonotypes between healthy human individuals. Study-level findings and limits: Generally, naive subsets (rather than memory subsets) showed larger estimated richness. A limitation of the genetic and exposure-history diversity represented arose from few donors.

Losses at the gene ends were 2 bases for V and 4 bases for J; bases not matched to a gene: 7. From germline, CDR1 is SGHRS and CDR2 YFSETQ. The CDR3 runs 15 residues. Only in-frame clones appear in the TCRdb table, and some are missing; sequencing was by immunoSEQ multiplex PCR. Among millions of clones listed, 85% to 95% were seen once. Sequencing was performed on naive CD4+ T cells from PBMCs. The subset was: CD45RA+ positively selected. The V and J genes are TRBV5-1 and TRBJ2-7, with TRBD1 identical over 9 bases. This receptor was identified in a man aged 18-30 years in good health. Some clones in this sample may be carry-over from other donors' samples. CDR3 in amino acids: CASSLTGTGIYEQYF. The CDR3 bases are TGCGCCAGCAGCTTAACCGGGACAGGGATATACGAGCAGTACTTC.